These 25 T cell receptor beta chains were all obtained from the same sample, sequenced in a study of blood T cells in healthy people across ages. Alongside a J-beta primer mix, a sample-barcoded 5' primer served in a second PCR lasting roughly 6 to 12 cycles. TCRdb reanalysed the 5' RACE reads using MiXCR and keeps one entry per CDR3 protein. The sample lists around 700,000 distinct CDR3 sequences; around 25% were seen once. These same data were also listed under a study on T cells of mothers and their children.

The specimen sequenced was blood. The receptors shown here come from a boy younger than 18 in good health.

This clonotype was detected only a few times. The J gene is TRBJ2-7, the V gene TRBV6-6; maybe TRBD2 (5 bases). Germline values: CDR1 MNHNY, CDR2 SVGAGI (reference sequence). CDR3 size: 14 residues. V gave up 5 bases and J gave up 5 bases, with 16 bases separating them. CDR3 coding DNA: TGTGCCAGCAGTCAGGAGCCGAGCGGACACGAGCAGTACTTC. Its translation is CASSQEPSGHEQYF.

This clonotype was seen only a few times. The V and J genes are TRBV4-3 and TRBJ2-1; 7 positions agree with TRBD2. Germline CDR1 LGHNA, CDR2 YSLEER. The V gene end was trimmed by 0 bases and the J gene end by 4 bases; junction bases not matched to a gene: 3. The CDR3 has 15 amino acids. The CDR3 sequence is CASSQDWEGYNEQFF. CDR3 coding DNA: TGCGCCAGCAGCCAAGACTGGGAGGGGTACAATGAGCAGTTCTTC.

V usage is TRBV24-1 and J usage is TRBJ2-2; maybe TRBD1 (6 bases). The V gene's germline CDR1 is KGHDR and CDR2 SFDVKD. The CDR3 has 14 residues. The V gene lost 5 bases and the J gene lost 0 bases, with 6 bases spanning the gap. CDR3 residues: CATSGQANTGELFF. CDR3 DNA sequence: TGTGCCACCAGTGGACAGGCGAACACCGGGGAGCTGTTTTTT.

This clonotype was seen a few times. The chain employs TRBV6-2 or TRBV6-3 and TRBJ2-7; D is uncertain. V was trimmed by 6 bases and J by 9 bases, leaving 12 bases between them. This CDR3 has 11 residues. Germline values: CDR1 MNHEY, CDR2 SVGEGT. CDR3 nucleotides: TGTGCCAGCAGCCGACTGGACGCGCAGTACTTC. This sequence encodes CASSRLDAQYF.

This sequence joins TRBV7-9 and TRBJ1-1; D possibly corresponds to TRBD1 (5 bases). Between the trimmed V and J ends, which lost 5 bases and 5 bases, there was a span of 15 bases. This CDR3 comprises 14 residues. Looked up from germline, CDR1 is SEHNR and CDR2 is FQNEAQ (reference sequence). The CDR3 is CASSPVRGDTEAFF. The CDR3 region has the DNA TGTGCCAGCAGCCCGGTTCGGGGGGATACTGAAGCTTTCTTT.

This clonotype was observed a few times. This chain joins TRBV2 and TRBJ2-7; 9 nucleotides align to TRBD1. Trimming took 11 bases from V and 6 from J; bases not matched to a gene: 8. The CDR3 covers 12 residues. Germline V gene data show CDR1 as SNHLY and CDR2 as FYNNEI. As DNA, the CDR3 is TGTGCCTGGGGGGACAGGGAGGGCGAGCAGTACTTC. This translates into CAWGDREGEQYF.

This clonotype has a handful of counts. The V and J genes are TRBV16 and TRBJ2-1, with a possible D match to TRBD2 (7 bases). Per germline, CDR1 KGHSY and CDR2 FQNENV. The V end lost 3 bases, the J end lost 0 bases, and 15 bases lay between the germline ends. The CDR3 runs to 17 residues. CDR3 sequence: CASSHLGGGRSYNEQFF. CDR3 nucleotide sequence: TGTGCCAGCAGCCACCTGGGGGGGGGCCGCTCCTACAATGAGCAGTTCTTC.

The rearrangement links TRBV29-1 to TRBJ2-2; D call uncertain. Between the trimmed V and J ends, which lost 0 bases and 6 bases, there was a span of 5 bases. CDR1 is SQVTM and CDR2 is ANQGSEA in the germline V gene. CDR3 length: 12 amino acids. CDR3 nucleotide sequence: TGCAGCGTTGAAGATAACCCCGGGGAGCTGTTTTTT. Translated: CSVEDNPGELFF.

This clonotype was observed a handful of times. This chain connects TRBV5-1 to TRBJ2-1, with 8 bases identical to TRBD2. CDR1 is SGHRS, CDR2 YFSETQ, per germline. This CDR3 has 19 amino acids. V was clipped by 0 bases and J by 7 bases; unmatched bases: 18. DNA for the CDR3: TGCGCCAGCAGCTTGGCCGTAACGGGAGGGCCGGAATCGGGGAATGAGCAGTTCTTC. Encoded protein: CASSLAVTGGPESGNEQFF.

This clonotype has just a few counts. A much larger clone lies one base from this, so it may be a read error. The chain uses TRBV7-7 and TRBJ2-2, with a weak D call TRBD1 (6 bases). Germline V gives CDR1 SSHAT, CDR2 FNYEAQ (reference sequence). This CDR3 spans 15 amino acids. CDR3 in DNA: TGTGCTAGCAGCCCCCGGGCAGGGGCCACCGGGGAGCTGTTTTTT. Protein sequence: CASSPRAGATGELFF.

The gene calls are TRBV3-1 and TRBJ2-1; TRBD1 is a possible D gene (6 bases). Germline lookup yields CDR1 LGHDT and CDR2 YNNKEL (reference sequence). Trimming left V 4 bases short and J 1 base short, with 14 bases between. The CDR3 sequence is 16 residues long. The CDR3 DNA reads TGTGCCAGCAGCCCAGGGGCGCGGGTTTCCTACAATGAGCAGTTCTTC. Amino acids: CASSPGARVSYNEQFF.

This clonotype showed up just a few times. This chain joins TRBV11-2 and TRBJ2-7, with D perhaps matching TRBD2 (7 bases). Trimming took off 4 bases at V and 3 bases at J, with 31 bases between the two ends. Germline-derived CDR1 and CDR2 are SGHAT and FQNNGV. The CDR3 consists of 20 residues. The CDR3 here is CASSSRGASLSGIPHYEQYF. The DNA of the CDR3 is TGTGCCAGCAGCTCCCGGGGGGCCTCCCTCTCGGGAATCCCCCACTACGAGCAGTACTTC.

The table lists this clonotype with many counts. The chain employs TRBV28 and TRBJ2-3; D is perhaps TRBD1 (5 bases). Germline V gene data show CDR1 as MDHEN and CDR2 as SYDVKM. V lost 1 base and J 6 bases, leaving 11 bases between the germline ends. This CDR3 has 14 amino acids. CDR3 sequence: CASSLLVGLDTQYF. CDR3 DNA sequence: TGTGCCAGCAGTTTATTAGTGGGGCTTGATACGCAGTATTTT.

This chain links TRBV6-5 with TRBJ2-7; D perhaps matches TRBD1 (6 bases). Trimming took 0 bases from V and 6 from J, leaving 18 bases between them. CDR1 is MNHEY, CDR2 SVGAGI, per germline. The CDR3 extends over 16 amino acids. The chain's CDR3 is CASSYSATGKFGEQYF. DNA for the CDR3: TGTGCCAGCAGTTACTCTGCTACAGGGAAGTTCGGCGAGCAGTACTTC.

A few counts support this clonotype. The chain's CDR3 is CASSLGGRAISEQFF. The CDR3, as DNA: TGTGCCAGCAGCTTGGGCGGGAGAGCCATCTCTGAGCAGTTCTTC. V usage is TRBV5-5 and J usage is TRBJ2-1; 7 bases map to TRBD2. CDR3 size: 15 residues. The germline V gene has CDR1 SGHKS and CDR2 YYEKEE (reference sequence). J lost 9 bases, V lost 0 bases, and 9 bases had no gene match. Complete variable domain (other parts from reference TRBV5-5 and TRBJ2-1): DAGVTQSPTHLIKTRGQQVTLRCSPISGHKSVSWYQQVLGQGPQFIFQYYEKEERGRGNFPDRFSARQFPNYSSELNVNALLLGDSALYLCASSLGGRAISEQFFGPGTRLTVL.

This chain joins TRBV29-1 and TRBJ1-2; the match to TRBD1 covers 8 bases. V gave up 7 bases and J gave up 4 bases; unmatched junction bases: 8. This CDR3 has 13 residues. Germline V CDR1 and CDR2: SQVTM, ANQGSEA. CDR3 loop: CSAEEGQGYGYTF. The CDR3, as DNA: TGCAGCGCGGAAGAAGGACAGGGCTATGGCTACACCTTC.

This clonotype was observed a few times. The rearrangement links TRBV2 to TRBJ2-3, with D hard to call. The V and J ends lost 1 base and 4 bases respectively, with 6 bases between them. Germline V CDR1 and CDR2: SNHLY, FYNNEI. This CDR3 spans 13 amino acids. This CDR3 is CASSEVNPDTQYF. Here the CDR3 DNA reads TGTGCCAGCAGTGAAGTAAACCCAGATACGCAGTATTTT.

The chain recombines TRBV7-2 with TRBJ2-5, with D possibly being TRBD2 (5 bases). The germline CDR1 and CDR2 sequences are SGHTA and FQGNSA. Trimming took 4 bases from V and 7 from J, leaving 19 bases between them. The length of the CDR3 is 15 residues. CDR3 amino acids: CASSSNMDSRSTQYF. The CDR3 region has the DNA TGTGCCAGCAGCTCCAACATGGACTCTAGATCGACCCAGTACTTC.

This clonotype was counted only a few times. The rearrangement links TRBV7-9 to TRBJ1-2; D gene unclear. Germline lookup yields CDR1 SEHNR and CDR2 FQNEAQ (reference sequence). V dropped 6 bases and J dropped 4 bases, with 18 bases sitting between them. This CDR3 is built from 15 residues. The DNA of the CDR3 is TGTGCCAGCAGTCAATCACGGTCTGTTAGCTATGGCTACACCTTC. It is translated as CASSQSRSVSYGYTF. Using reference TRBV7-9 and TRBJ1-2 for the parts outside the CDR3, the full variable domain is DTGVSQNPRHKITKRGQNVTFRCDPISEHNRLYWYRQTLGQGPEFLTYFQNEAQLEKSRLLSDRFSAERPKGSFSTLEIQRTEQGDSAMYLCASSQSRSVSYGYTFGSGTRLTVV.

This rearrangement joins TRBV28 to TRBJ2-1, with 9 bases fitting TRBD2. Losses at the gene ends were 5 bases for V and 3 bases for J; bases not matched to a gene: 8. The CDR3 runs to 16 residues. Germline V gives CDR1 MDHEN, CDR2 SYDVKM. The CDR3 loop is CASSPHSGSGYNEQFF. DNA of the CDR3: TGTGCCAGCAGTCCTCATAGCGGGAGTGGCTACAATGAGCAGTTCTTC. Full variable domain (outside the CDR3, taken from reference TRBV28 and TRBJ2-1): DVKVTQSSRYLVKRTGEKVFLECVQDMDHENMFWYRQDPGLGLRLIYFSYDVKMKEKGDIPEGYSVSREKKERFSLILESASTNQTSMYLCASSPHSGSGYNEQFFGPGTRLTVL.

This clonotype was counted many times. This sequence joins TRBV28 and TRBJ2-1; D gene unclear. Judging by the DNA end, TRBJ2-5 fits better; the J call may be wrong. This CDR3 region has 15 residues. Per germline, CDR1 MDHEN and CDR2 SYDVKM. The CDR3 here is CASSFLTDLQETQYF. For the CDR3, the DNA is TGTGCCAGCAGTTTCCTCACAGACTTACAAGAGACCCAGTACTTC.

The chain employs TRBV7-6 and TRBJ2-7; no clear D. Trimming took 0 bases from V and 5 from J, leaving 20 bases between them. In germline, CDR1 is SGHVS, CDR2 FNYEAQ. This CDR3 is built from 17 residues. CDR3 region: CASSLAGSVRLLDEQYF. The CDR3 DNA follows: TGTGCCAGCAGCTTAGCAGGGTCAGTTCGATTGCTCGACGAGCAGTACTTC.

This clonotype was found a few times. The gene calls are TRBV2 and TRBJ2-1; D possibly matches TRBD1 or TRBD2 (5 bases each). The germline V gene has CDR1 SNHLY and CDR2 FYNNEI. CDR3 length: 13 amino acids. Trimming left V 9 bases short and J 8 bases short, with 17 bases between. CDR3 DNA: TGTGCCAGTTCCCGGGCCGGGGCCCATGAGCAGTTCTTC. Translating it yields CASSRAGAHEQFF.

The genes are TRBV29-1 and TRBJ2-1, with TRBD1 matching 9 bases. V lost 6 bases, J lost 4 bases, and 16 bases stayed unmatched. Per the germline V gene, CDR1 is SQVTM and CDR2 is ANQGSEA. The CDR3 covers 17 residues. The CDR3 DNA follows: TGCAGCGTCATCAAACAGGGGGCAACCCCCCCATACAATGAGCAGTTCTTC. Its protein is CSVIKQGATPPYNEQFF.

J is TRBJ2-3 and V is TRBV20-1; 9 bases match TRBD2. V was pared by 3 bases and J by 0 bases, with 4 bases of the junction left unmatched. This CDR3 is 15 amino acids long. The germline gives CDR1 DFQATT, CDR2 SNEGSKA (reference sequence). DNA for the CDR3: TGCAGTGCTAGCCAACTAGCGGGCAGCACAGATACGCAGTATTTT. Protein product: CSASQLAGSTDTQYF.